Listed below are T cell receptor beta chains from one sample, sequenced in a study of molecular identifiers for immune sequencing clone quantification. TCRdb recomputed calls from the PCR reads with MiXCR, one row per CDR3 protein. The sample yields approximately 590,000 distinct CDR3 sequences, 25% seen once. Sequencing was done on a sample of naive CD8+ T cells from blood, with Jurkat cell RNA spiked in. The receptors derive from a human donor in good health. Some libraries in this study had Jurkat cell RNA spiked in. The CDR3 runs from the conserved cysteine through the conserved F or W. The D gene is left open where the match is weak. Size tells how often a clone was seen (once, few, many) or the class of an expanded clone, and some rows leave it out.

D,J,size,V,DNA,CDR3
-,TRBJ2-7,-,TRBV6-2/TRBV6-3,TGTGCCAGCAGCAACACCGGGGAGCGCGCGCAGTACTTC,CASSNTGERAQYF
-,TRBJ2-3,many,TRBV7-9,TGTGCCAGCAGCTTGGAGGGTGGAAGAGATACGCAGTATTTT,CASSLEGGRDTQYF
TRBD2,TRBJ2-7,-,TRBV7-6,TGTGCCAGCAGGCCACTAGCGGGAGGATCCCACGAGCAGTACTTC,CASRPLAGGSHEQYF
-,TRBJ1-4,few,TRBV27,TGTGCCAGCAGTTCCGCCGGAGGGGTGTCCGAAAAACTGTTTTTT,CASSSAGGVSEKLFF
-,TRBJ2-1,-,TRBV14,TGTGCCAGCAGCCGCGAGGGCCCTCGGAATGAGCAGTTCTTC,CASSREGPRNEQFF
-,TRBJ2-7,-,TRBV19,TGTGCCAGTGGCTACGCGGGGGAGCAGTACTTC,CASGYAGEQYF
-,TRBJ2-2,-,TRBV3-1,TGTGCCAGCAGCCAAGCCTACAGGGTAGCGAACACCGGGGAGCTGTTTTTT,CASSQAYRVANTGELFF
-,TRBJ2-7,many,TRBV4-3,TGCGCCAGCAGCCAAGATCTATCAGGGGTTACGGGTGAGCAGTACTTC,CASSQDLSGVTGEQYF
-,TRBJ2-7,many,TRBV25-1,TGTGCCAGCAGCGGGGGAACCTACGAGCAGTACTTC,CASSGGTYEQYF
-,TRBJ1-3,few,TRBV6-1,TGTGCCAGCAGTAATGGAAACCCCATATATTTT,CASSNGNPIYF
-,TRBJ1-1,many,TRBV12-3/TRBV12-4,TGTGCCAGCAGTTTTCCCGCAGGGTTCAAGCTTGAAGCTTTCTTT,CASSFPAGFKLEAFF
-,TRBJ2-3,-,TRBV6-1,TGTGCCAGCAGCTTAAACAGTTTTCTTTATAGCACAGATACGCAGTATTTT,CASSLNSFLYSTDTQYF
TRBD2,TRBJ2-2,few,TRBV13,TGTGCCAGCAGCTTTGGACTAGCGGCGGGGGAGCTGTTTTTT,CASSFGLAAGELFF
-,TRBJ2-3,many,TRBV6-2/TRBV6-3,TGTGCCAGCAGTTCAACCTGGACACGAGTCGACACAGATACGCAGTATTTT,CASSSTWTRVDTDTQYF